This T cell receptor beta chain was obtained from a study of cytomegalovirus exposure and HLA in healthy donors. Study background: From HLA-typed donors, an early data release held 70 million to 95 million unique TCRs. Study-level results: In a later analysis, at a false discovery rate of 0.05, under 20,000 TCR beta sequences were associated with HLA alleles.

This CDR3 comprises 16 residues. CDR1 and CDR2 from the germline V gene are MDHEN and SYDVKM. V lost 3 bases, J lost 2 bases, and 6 bases stayed unmatched. Primers included in the PCR were 60 Vbeta and 13 Jbeta primers. Sequencing was performed with immunoSEQ multiplex PCR; in TCRdb, only in-frame clones are kept and a portion is missing. The table includes approximately 130,000 clones, over 75% detected once. Regarding this clone: Its specificity is not known.

This receptor was identified in a man aged 35-49 years in good health and CMV-seronegative. Sequenced input: PBMCs. J is TRBJ2-7 and V is TRBV28; TRBD2 agrees at 11 bases. The CDR3 bases are TGTGCCAGCAGTTTTCTAGCGGGGGGTAGAACCTACGAGCAGTACTTC. Amino acid sequence: CASSFLAGGRTYEQYF.